This T cell receptor beta chain emerged from a study of cytomegalovirus exposure and HLA in healthy donors. The CDR3 is made up of 14 amino acids. V dropped 5 bases and J dropped 1; count of bases not matched to a gene: 3. CDR1 and CDR2 from the germline V gene are MDHEN and SYDVKM. In the PCR, 60 Vbeta and 13 Jbeta primers were used. Assay used: immunoSEQ multiplex PCR; TCRdb lists only in-frame clones, some missing. The profile shows 150,000 to 200,000 clones, roughly 80% of them singletons. The sequenced material came from PBMCs. The V gene is TRBV28, the J gene TRBJ2-7, with 9 positions matching TRBD1. The receptor comes from a male donor in good health and CMV-seropositive. CDR3 amino acids: CASSKQGASYEQYF. As DNA, the CDR3 is TGTGCCAGCAGTAAACAGGGGGCATCCTACGAGCAGTACTTC.